A single sample is the source of the 29 T cell receptor beta chains below, sequenced in a study of CD8 T cells in ankylosing spondylitis. TCRdb itself ran the 5' RACE reads through MiXCR, one entry per CDR3 protein. The sample consists of over 30,000 distinct CDR3 sequences, 16% of them appearing once. The sequenced sample was blood. Receptors were obtained from a male donor with ankylosing spondylitis or in good health (not recorded which).

This clonotype has a handful of counts. The rearrangement joins TRBV28 to TRBJ2-2; no definite D call. There are 14 residues in the CDR3. Germline V gives CDR1 MDHEN, CDR2 SYDVKM. V lost 3 bases to trimming and J lost 4 bases, with 9 bases between them. The CDR3 sequence: CASSFNGRTGELFF. CDR3 sequence (DNA): TGTGCCAGCAGTTTTAATGGGCGCACCGGGGAGCTGTTTTTT.

The rearrangement links TRBV30 to TRBJ2-3, with unresolved D. V was shortened by 1 base and J by 10 bases, with 15 bases between the two germline ends. This CDR3 has 13 amino acids. The germline gives CDR1 GTSNPN, CDR2 SVGIG (reference sequence). The CDR3 sequence is CAWSDRQPTPQYF. In nucleotides, the CDR3 is TGTGCCTGGAGTGATCGACAACCAACTCCGCAGTATTTT.

The gene calls are TRBV20-1 and TRBJ2-2, with TRBD2 matching 7 bases. V shed 4 bases and J 3 bases; nucleotides not matched to a gene: 8. The CDR3 covers 15 residues. CDR1 DFQATT and CDR2 SNEGSKA come from the germline V gene (reference sequence). The CDR3 protein is CSANPLGGDTGELFF. In DNA, the CDR3 is TGCAGTGCTAATCCCTTGGGGGGGGACACCGGGGAGCTGTTTTTT.

This clonotype came up many times. J is TRBJ2-3 and V is TRBV25-1, with D perhaps given as TRBD1 or TRBD2 (5 bases each). The V end was cut by 2 bases, the J end by 0 bases, with 9 bases between. The CDR3 loop spans 15 amino acids. Germline V gives CDR1 MGHDK, CDR2 SYGVNS. The DNA of the CDR3 is TGTGCCAGCAGTGAAGGGGACCGAAGCACAGATACGCAGTATTTT. This gives the protein CASSEGDRSTDTQYF.

The chain recombines TRBV20-1 with TRBJ2-3, with D uncertain. The V end lost 4 bases, the J end lost 2 bases, and 10 bases lay between the germline ends. Germline values: CDR1 DFQATT, CDR2 SNEGSKA (reference sequence). CDR3 length equals 13 residues. CDR3 amino acids: CSANEHSTDTQYF. The CDR3 nucleotides read TGCAGTGCTAATGAGCATTCCACAGATACGCAGTATTTT.

The chain carries TRBV6-5 and TRBJ1-4; D may be TRBD1 (5 bases). Trimming pared 6 bases from V and 3 bases from J, leaving 11 bases between. Germline CDR1 reads MNHEY; CDR2 reads SVGAGI. CDR3 length equals 14 residues. DNA for the CDR3: TGTGCCAGCAGCAGACAGATGGCTAATGAAAAACTGTTTTTT. The encoded protein is CASSRQMANEKLFF.

The sample holds a few counts of this clonotype. This rearrangement joins TRBV20-1 to TRBJ2-3; no clear D. The CDR3 consists of 12 residues. V was clipped by 5 bases and J by 2 bases, with 8 bases between them. The germline gives CDR1 DFQATT, CDR2 SNEGSKA (reference sequence). The CDR3 loop reads CSAPLATDTQYF. In DNA, the CDR3 is TGCAGTGCTCCCCTGGCCACAGATACGCAGTATTTT.

The chain joins TRBV5-1 to TRBJ2-1, with TRBD2 matching over 12 bases. V shed 0 bases and J 1 base; nucleotides not matched to a gene: 8. This CDR3 is 19 amino acids long. CDR1 and CDR2 (germline): SGHRS, YFSETQ. CDR3 in amino acids: CASSLEPSGRGRSYNEQFF. For the CDR3, the DNA is TGCGCCAGCAGCTTGGAACCTAGCGGGAGGGGCCGATCCTACAATGAGCAGTTCTTC. Variable domain in full (rest from reference TRBV5-1 and TRBJ2-1): KAGVTQTPRYLIKTRGQQVTLSCSPISGHRSVSWYQQTPGQGLQFLFEYFSETQRNKGNFPGRFSGRQFSNSRSEMNVSTLELGDSALYLCASSLEPSGRGRSYNEQFFGPGTRLTVL.

This clonotype was seen a few times. The genes are TRBV20-1 and TRBJ1-5; maybe TRBD1 (5 bases). CDR3 size: 12 residues. V was shortened by 6 bases and J by 5 bases, with 11 bases between the two germline ends. Germline V gene data show CDR1 as DFQATT and CDR2 as SNEGSKA (reference sequence). DNA of the CDR3: TGCAGTGCCGAGGGGTCGGATCAGCCCCAGCATTTT. Protein sequence: CSAEGSDQPQHF.

A few counts support this clonotype. The chain has TRBV12-3 or TRBV12-4 and TRBJ2-5; 9 bases are shared with TRBD1. This CDR3 contains 13 residues. Trimming took 2 bases from V and 10 from J; bases not matched to a gene: 5. CDR3: CASSLQDRGIQYF. CDR3 DNA sequence: TGTGCCAGCAGTTTACAGGACAGGGGTATCCAGTACTTC.

The rearrangement joins TRBV12-3 or TRBV12-4 to TRBJ2-5; perhaps TRBD2 as D (6 bases). V shed 5 bases and J shed 3 bases, with 13 bases lying between them. The CDR3 loop spans 14 amino acids. In nucleotides, the CDR3 is TGTGCCAGCAGTCGGGGACTCGCTGAAGAGACCCAGTACTTC. Amino acid sequence: CASSRGLAEETQYF.

This chain uses TRBV5-1 with TRBJ2-2, with 8 bases that match TRBD1. Germline CDR1 is SGHRS and CDR2 is YFSETQ. The CDR3 covers 14 residues. The ends lost 1 base at V and 4 bases at J; junction bases unmatched: 0. The CDR3 DNA sequence: TGCGCCAGCAGCTTGCAGGGGGCCACCGGGGAGCTGTTTTTT. As protein: CASSLQGATGELFF.

The rearrangement links TRBV20-1 to TRBJ2-7; TRBD2 matches at 11 bases. The V and J ends lost 6 bases and 4 bases, in that order; junction bases with no gene match: 17. This CDR3 contains 17 residues. CDR1 is DFQATT, CDR2 SNEGSKA, per germline (reference sequence). The DNA of the CDR3 is TGCAGTGCAGCTCCCGGGACTAGCGGAGCAATTAGTTACGAGCAGTACTTC. This encodes CSAAPGTSGAISYEQYF.

This clonotype was detected a few times. The chain combines TRBV7-2 with TRBJ2-7; no reliable D call. Trimming removed 1 base at V and 6 bases at J, with 7 bases between. The CDR3 totals 12 residues. Germline lookup yields CDR1 SGHTA and CDR2 FQGNSA. The CDR3 DNA reads as TGTGCCAGCAGCTTAGTGCTAGGCGAGCAGTACTTC. Its protein product is CASSLVLGEQYF.

V and J are TRBV28 and TRBJ2-3; D possibly corresponds to TRBD1 (5 bases). The length of the CDR3 is 13 residues. Per germline, CDR1 MDHEN and CDR2 SYDVKM. The V gene lost 3 bases and the J gene lost 6 bases, with 10 bases spanning the gap. CDR3 amino acids: CASSLVGRDTQYF. CDR3 nucleotides: TGTGCCAGCAGTTTGGTGGGGCGTGATACGCAGTATTTT.

The V gene is TRBV27, the J gene TRBJ2-7, with D perhaps matching TRBD1 (6 bases). The V gene lost 6 bases and the J gene lost 3 bases, with 6 bases spanning the gap. CDR1 is MNHEY and CDR2 is SMNVEV in the germline V gene (reference sequence). This CDR3 is built from 11 residues. The chain's CDR3 is CASRQGYEQYV. CDR3 nucleotides: TGTGCCAGCAGACAGGGCTACGAGCAGTACGTC.

The chain employs TRBV20-1 and TRBJ2-2; 13 positions agree with TRBD2. The CDR3 is 15 residues long. CDR1 and CDR2 from the germline V gene are DFQATT and SNEGSKA (reference sequence). With V trimmed by 1 base and J by 8 bases, 4 bases remained unmatched. The CDR3 nucleotides are TGCAGTGCTAGAGGAGGACTAGCGGGAGCTGGGGAGCTGTTTTTT. Protein product: CSARGGLAGAGELFF.

This clonotype showed up just a few times. The gene calls are TRBV20-1 and TRBJ2-1; unclear D gene. The germline V gene encodes CDR1 DFQATT and CDR2 SNEGSKA (reference sequence). CDR3 length: 12 amino acids. V was trimmed by 6 bases and J by 2 bases, leaving 8 bases between them. The CDR3, as DNA: TGCAGTGCCCCTCTTACCTACAATGAGCAGTTCTTC. Amino acids: CSAPLTYNEQFF.

The rearrangement joins TRBV7-2 to TRBJ2-3; TRBD1 is a possible D gene (6 bases). CDR1 and CDR2 (germline): SGHTA, FQGNSA. V was trimmed by 9 bases and J by 2 bases, leaving 15 bases between them. This CDR3 contains 14 residues. The CDR3 bases are TGTGCCAGTTCCCAGGGGCCGACCACAGATACGCAGTATTTT. This codes for CASSQGPTTDTQYF.

The J gene is TRBJ2-7, the V gene TRBV7-9, with 8 bases matching TRBD1. The germline gives CDR1 SEHNR, CDR2 FQNEAQ (reference sequence). CDR3 length: 14 amino acids. V lost 3 bases, J lost 3 bases, and 4 bases stayed unmatched. CDR3 sequence (DNA): TGTGCCAGCAGCTTTGGACAGGGAGGCTACGAGCAGTACTTC. Protein: CASSFGQGGYEQYF.

The V gene is TRBV11-1, the J gene TRBJ2-2; D possibly corresponds to TRBD2 (6 bases). Deletions cut 3 bases from V and 4 bases from J, with 12 bases between. The CDR3 spans 15 residues. In germline, CDR1 is SGHAT, CDR2 FQDESV (reference sequence). The CDR3 DNA follows: TGTGCCAGCAGCTTCGGGAGCTCCATCACCGGGGAGCTGTTTTTT. Its translation is CASSFGSSITGELFF.

This clonotype has just a few counts. The rearrangement links TRBV28 to TRBJ2-7, with 7 bases identical to TRBD2. Looked up from germline, CDR1 is MDHEN and CDR2 is SYDVKM. The CDR3 contains 13 residues. J was trimmed by 2 bases and V by 8 bases; bases with no gene match: 6. CDR3 DNA: TGTGCCAGCGGGGGGGGTTCCCCCTACGAGCAGTACGTC. Amino acid sequence: CASGGGSPYEQYV.

The chain combines TRBV7-2 with TRBJ2-1; 12 nucleotides match TRBD2. Trimming took 3 bases from V and 10 from J; bases not matched to a gene: 10. The CDR3 has 16 amino acids. The germline CDR1 and CDR2 sequences are SGHTA and FQGNSA. CDR3 nucleotides: TGTGCCAGCAGCTTCCGACCGACTAGCGGGGGACACGAGCAGTTCTTC. The encoded protein is CASSFRPTSGGHEQFF.

This clonotype was counted a few times. The CDR3 sequence is CASSYPPGRDYEQFF. CDR3 DNA: TGTGCCAGCAGCTACCCTCCGGGACGCGATTATGAGCAGTTCTTC. The J gene is TRBJ2-1, the V gene TRBV6-6; D is perhaps TRBD1 or TRBD2 (5 bases each). This CDR3 has 15 residues. Germline V lookup: CDR1 MNHNY, CDR2 SVGAGI (reference sequence). V dropped 6 bases and J dropped 8 bases, with 20 bases sitting between them.

This clonotype was recorded at least ten times. DNA of the CDR3: TGTGCCAGCAGTCCGGGGTCTCTTGGGGGTACGCAGTATTTT. Translating it yields CASSPGSLGGTQYF. The V and J genes are TRBV12-3 or TRBV12-4 and TRBJ2-3, with D perhaps being TRBD1 or TRBD2 (5 bases each). The CDR3 is made up of 14 amino acids. Trimming left V 5 bases short and J 8 bases short, with 17 bases between.

The chain uses TRBV6-5 and TRBJ2-7; 8 bases are shared with TRBD2. Germline CDR1 reads MNHEY; CDR2 reads SVGAGI. This CDR3 has 15 residues. V was pared by 6 bases and J by 2 bases, with 9 bases of the junction left unmatched. CDR3 nucleotide sequence: TGTGCCAGCAGCCGCGGACTAGCTGAACCCTACGAGCAGTACGTC. Translating gives CASSRGLAEPYEQYV.

The sample holds a few counts of this clonotype. The chain couples TRBV29-1 to TRBJ2-1, with D possibly matching TRBD2 (5 bases). The CDR3 runs to 13 residues. Germline V gene data show CDR1 as SQVTM and CDR2 as ANQGSEA. V was shortened by 4 bases and J by 8 bases, with 15 bases between the two germline ends. DNA of the CDR3: TGCAGCGTTGGGAGTCTAGCCGGTGATGAGCAGTTCTTC. As protein: CSVGSLAGDEQFF.

This clonotype was picked up a small number of times. V gene TRBV10-3 combines with J gene TRBJ2-1; D may be TRBD1 (5 bases). V was shortened by 4 bases and J by 4 bases, with 14 bases between the two germline ends. Germline CDR1 is ENHRY and CDR2 is SYGVKD. This CDR3 has 15 amino acids. For the CDR3, the DNA is TGTGCCATCAGTGTAGGGGCAACGACGTACAATGAGCAGTTCTTC. Encoded protein: CAISVGATTYNEQFF.

The V call is TRBV20-1, the J call TRBJ1-2, with D unclear. CDR1 is DFQATT and CDR2 is SNEGSKA in the germline V gene (reference sequence). V gave up 4 bases and J gave up 3 bases, with 6 bases separating them. The CDR3 totals 11 residues. In DNA form, the CDR3 reads TGCAGTGCTACCGGGGACTATGGCTACACCTTC. Translation gives CSATGDYGYTF.